The entry that follows covers one T cell receptor (beta chain) sequence. Its antigen remains unknown. These data belong to a study of glioma-infiltrating T cells after dendritic cell vaccination. For the study at large: Patients had newly diagnosed or recurrent glioblastoma and received dendritic cell vaccines. Autologous tumor lysate-pulsed dendritic cell vaccination was given between about 2003 and 2013.

In germline, CDR1 is SGHRS, CDR2 YFSETQ. V shed 0 bases and J 5 bases; nucleotides not matched to a gene: 4. This CDR3 contains 15 residues. Study observations and caveats: Patients with more pretreatment TILs had longer time to progression and survival.

Time point indicated: after dendritic cell vaccination, including at tumor progression/relapse. Primers: 60 V beta forward and 13 J beta reverse. The table came from immunoSEQ multiplex PCR; TCRdb's copy has only in-frame clones and leaves some out. This sample has roughly 85,000 clones, with roughly 85% found just once. This TCR derives from a human donor with glioblastoma. V and J are TRBV5-1 and TRBJ1-1, with TRBD1 identical over 10 bases. This specimen was blood, taken after dendritic cell vaccination. The CDR3 here is CASSLGQGAGTEAFF. CDR3 nucleotides: TGCGCCAGCAGCTTGGGACAGGGGGCTGGGACTGAAGCTTTCTTT.